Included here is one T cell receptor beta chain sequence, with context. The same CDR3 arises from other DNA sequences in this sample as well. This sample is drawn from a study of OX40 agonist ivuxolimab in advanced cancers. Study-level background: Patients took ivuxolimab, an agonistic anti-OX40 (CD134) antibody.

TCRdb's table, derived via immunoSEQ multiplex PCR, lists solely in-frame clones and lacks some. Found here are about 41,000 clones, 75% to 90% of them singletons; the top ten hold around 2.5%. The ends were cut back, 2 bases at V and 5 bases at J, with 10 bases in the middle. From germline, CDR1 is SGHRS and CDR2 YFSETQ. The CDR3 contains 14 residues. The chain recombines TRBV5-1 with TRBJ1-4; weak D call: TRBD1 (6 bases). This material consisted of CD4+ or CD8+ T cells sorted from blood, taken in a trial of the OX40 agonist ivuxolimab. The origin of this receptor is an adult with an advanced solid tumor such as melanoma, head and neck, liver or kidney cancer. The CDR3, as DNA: TGCGCCAGCAGCTTAGGACAGCTAAATGAAAAACTGTTTTTT. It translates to CASSLGQLNEKLFF.